The 20 T cell receptor beta chains reported below all come from one sample, sequenced in a study of blood T cells in healthy people across ages. It was with a sample-barcoded 5' primer and a J-beta primer mix that a second PCR of roughly 7 to 12 cycles was run. TCRdb re-called the 5' RACE reads with MiXCR, one entry per CDR3 protein. The data contain about 1,400,000 distinct CDR3 sequences, approximately 59% of them singletons. The specimen sequenced was blood. These TCRs come from a man in his late teens or twenties in good health.

The chain combines TRBV27 with TRBJ2-7; 13 nucleotides match TRBD2. The CDR3 sequence is 14 residues long. Germline V gives CDR1 MNHEY, CDR2 SMNVEV (reference sequence). The V gene end was trimmed by 8 bases and the J gene end by 0 bases; junction bases not matched to a gene: 1. CDR3 in amino acids: CASGTSGASYEQYF. The CDR3 region has the DNA TGTGCCAGCGGGACTAGCGGGGCCTCCTACGAGCAGTACTTC.

The chain joins TRBV20-1 to TRBJ2-7, with TRBD2 matching 7 bases. Germline values: CDR1 DFQATT, CDR2 SNEGSKA (reference sequence). The CDR3 sequence is 15 residues long. The trim removed 5 bases at V and 0 bases at J, leaving 10 bases unmatched. The CDR3 loop reads CSAAGESKISYEQYF. The CDR3 nucleotides are TGCAGTGCTGCGGGGGAGTCGAAAATCTCCTACGAGCAGTACTTC.

The J gene is TRBJ2-1, the V gene TRBV10-3, with D perhaps matching TRBD2 (5 bases). Germline lookup yields CDR1 ENHRY and CDR2 SYGVKD. CDR3 size: 12 residues. Trimming left V 3 bases short and J 9 bases short, with 9 bases between. The CDR3 reads CAISDPRGEQFF. CDR3 coding DNA: TGTGCCATCAGTGACCCCCGGGGTGAGCAGTTCTTC.

This chain links TRBV25-1 with TRBJ2-2; tentatively, D is TRBD1 or TRBD2 (5 bases each). CDR1 and CDR2 from the germline V gene are MGHDK and SYGVNS. V shed 9 bases and J shed 6 bases, with 8 bases lying between them. The CDR3 runs to 11 residues. CDR3 amino acids: CASGTAGELFF. In nucleotides, the CDR3 is TGTGCCAGTGGGACCGCCGGGGAGCTGTTTTTT.

This clonotype occurred a few times. The chain joins TRBV27 to TRBJ2-1; D unresolved. Trimming cost V 3 bases and J 11 bases, with 8 bases left between them. Germline assignment: CDR1 MNHEY and CDR2 SMNVEV (reference sequence). This CDR3 region has 11 residues. The CDR3 nucleotides read TGTGCCAGCAGTTTCTCAGAGCAGCAGTTCTTC. Translating it yields CASSFSEQQFF.

V gene TRBV15 combines with J gene TRBJ2-7, with a tentative D call TRBD2 (6 bases). The J call is in doubt because the DNA end fits TRBJ2-4 better. The CDR3 loop spans 19 amino acids. CDR1 and CDR2 (germline): LNHNV, YYDKDF (reference sequence). The CDR3 region has the DNA TGTGCCACCAGCAGTATTAACGACCGGGACTTCAGACGGGGAAACATTCAGTACTTC. Amino acids: CATSSINDRDFRRGNIQYF.

The genes are TRBV7-2 and TRBJ2-5; TRBD2 agrees at 9 bases. This CDR3 spans 14 amino acids. The V gene's germline CDR1 is SGHTA and CDR2 FQGNSA. With V trimmed by 5 bases and J by 2 bases, 3 bases remained unmatched. CDR3 nucleotide sequence: TGTGCCAGCAGCCGAAGCGGGAGGCAAGAGACCCAGTACTTC. It encodes CASSRSGRQETQYF.

This clonotype has only one observation. This chain links TRBV28 with TRBJ2-7; the D gene is possibly TRBD1 (6 bases). There are 15 residues in the CDR3. The V gene's germline CDR1 is MDHEN and CDR2 SYDVKM. Trimming shortened V by 3 bases and J by 0 bases, and 12 bases separated the two germline ends. The CDR3 reads CASSFLDSPSYEQYF. The CDR3, as DNA: TGTGCCAGCAGTTTCCTGGACAGTCCCTCCTACGAGCAGTACTTC.

The genes are TRBV14 and TRBJ2-7; 9 bases are a match to TRBD1. Germline lookup yields CDR1 SGHDN and CDR2 FVKESK. With V trimmed by 3 bases and J by 4 bases, 7 bases remained unmatched. The CDR3 contains 15 residues. The CDR3: CASSHTGGSGYEQYF. CDR3 DNA: TGTGCCAGCAGCCATACAGGGGGCTCAGGTTACGAGCAGTACTTC.

The gene calls are TRBV12-3 or TRBV12-4 and TRBJ2-3; D not certain. CDR3 length: 14 amino acids. The V end lost 6 bases, the J end lost 2 bases, and 12 bases lay between the germline ends. The CDR3 here is CASRVTRLTDTQYF. The CDR3 DNA reads TGTGCCAGCAGAGTCACTCGCCTCACAGATACGCAGTATTTT.

This clonotype was seen once. The rearrangement uses TRBV11-2 and TRBJ2-4; 10 bases align to TRBD2. The CDR3 has 17 amino acids. V shed 2 bases, J shed 8 bases, and the junction held 12 bases outside the gene matches. Germline CDR1 reads SGHAT; CDR2 reads FQNNGV. The CDR3 DNA reads TGTGCCAGCAGCTTACACAAAAGGGGTAGCGGGAGGTACATTCAGTACTTC. Translated, it gives CASSLHKRGSGRYIQYF.

The chain is built from TRBV29-1 and TRBJ2-2; 13 positions match TRBD2. The CDR3 has 16 residues. Germline CDR1 is SQVTM and CDR2 is ANQGSEA. Trimming cost V 6 bases and J 2 bases; bases outside gene matches: 6. CDR3 nucleotide sequence: TGCAGCGTAGACGGACTAGCGGGGGCAAACACCGGGGAGCTGTTTTTT. This translates into CSVDGLAGANTGELFF.

The genes are TRBV5-1 and TRBJ2-7; no definite D call. The CDR3 extends over 14 amino acids. V was shortened by 0 bases and J by 2 bases, with 9 bases between the two germline ends. Per germline, CDR1 SGHRS and CDR2 YFSETQ. CDR3 bases: TGCGCCAGCAGCTTGGACCCAGTTACCTACGAGCAGTACTTC. Residues: CASSLDPVTYEQYF.

J is TRBJ2-2 and V is TRBV6-5, with 9 bases aligning to TRBD1. Germline CDR1 MNHEY, CDR2 SVGAGI. V shed 5 bases and J 7 bases; nucleotides not matched to a gene: 8. This CDR3 spans 15 amino acids. The CDR3 region has the DNA TGTGCCAGCAGTCTCGGACAGGGGATGGGCGGGGAGCTGTTTTTT. Translated: CASSLGQGMGGELFF.

The chain couples TRBV15 to TRBJ2-5; 7 bases agree with TRBD2. V was clipped by 3 bases and J by 1 base; unmatched bases: 5. Germline V gene data show CDR1 as LNHNV and CDR2 as YYDKDF (reference sequence). The CDR3 spans 15 residues. The CDR3 here is CATSRGAGSQETQYF. The CDR3 DNA sequence: TGTGCCACCAGCAGGGGAGCGGGATCCCAAGAGACCCAGTACTTC.

CDR3 sequence reads: CASSSQGWNTGELFF. In DNA form, the CDR3 reads TGTGCCAGCTCGTCGCAGGGATGGAACACCGGGGAGCTGTTTTTT. The rearrangement joins TRBV18 to TRBJ2-2; D is possibly TRBD1 (5 bases). This CDR3 has 15 amino acids. From germline, CDR1 is KGHSH and CDR2 LQKENI. Trimming removed 6 bases at V and 1 base at J, with 12 bases between. Complete variable domain (other parts from reference TRBV18 and TRBJ2-2): NAGVMQNPRHLVRRRGQEARLRCSPMKGHSHVYWYRQLPEEGLKFMVYLQKENIIDESGMPKERFSAEFPKEGPSILRIQQVVRGDSAAYFCASSSQGWNTGELFFGEGSRLTVL.

This clonotype was seen only once. The chain couples TRBV7-2 to TRBJ2-3; 7 positions agree with TRBD2. The V segment lost 0 bases and the J segment 0 bases; nucleotides outside the gene matches: 9. The CDR3 runs 18 residues. The germline CDR1 and CDR2 sequences are SGHTA and FQGNSA. The CDR3 here is CASSLALSSGASTDTQYF. CDR3 in DNA: TGTGCCAGCAGCTTAGCGTTGTCTAGCGGTGCTAGCACAGATACGCAGTATTTT.

The chain is built from TRBV12-3 or TRBV12-4 and TRBJ1-2, with D possibly being TRBD1 (5 bases). The CDR3 has 13 residues. The V and J ends lost 3 bases and 9 bases respectively, with 14 bases between them. The CDR3 nucleotides are TGTGCCAGCAGTTTGGGCCCCGGGGCGCGCTACACCTTC. Translated, it gives CASSLGPGARYTF.

This clonotype was seen more than once but under ten times. As DNA, the CDR3 is TGCAGTGCTCTGACAGGGCGCTATGGCTACACCTTC. Translation: CSALTGRYGYTF. The chain joins TRBV20-1 to TRBJ1-2; 7 bases are shared with TRBD1. The germline CDR1 and CDR2 sequences are DFQATT and SNEGSKA (reference sequence). The CDR3 loop spans 12 amino acids. Trimming cost V 5 bases and J 4 bases; bases outside gene matches: 4.

The J gene is TRBJ2-6, the V gene TRBV3-1; D is ambiguous. CDR1 and CDR2 from the germline V gene are LGHDT and YNNKEL (reference sequence). V was trimmed by 0 bases and J by 0 bases, leaving 18 bases between them. The CDR3 is 20 residues long. The CDR3 DNA follows: TGTGCCAGCAGCCAAGATAATTTGGGTCAGGCAGACTCTGGGGCCAACGTCCTGACTTTC. Translated: CASSQDNLGQADSGANVLTF.